These T cell receptor beta chains were read from a single sample in a study of shared clonotypes between healthy human individuals. Here immunoSEQ multiplex PCR was the method, and the copy in TCRdb shows in-frame clones only, minus some. The table lists about 2 million clones, over 85% of them singletons. The sample taken for sequencing was naive CD4+ T cells sorted from blood. These receptors were obtained from a man aged 18 to 29 in good health. Both conserved end residues are part of each CDR3. A D gene is named only where the DNA matches it firmly. Clone size is shown for a subset of rows, as once, few, many or a class of expanded clone.

V gene	D gene	J gene	clone size	CDR3 DNA	CDR3 protein
TRBV6-5	-	TRBJ2-7	-	TGTGCCAGCATGGCAGCGTCGGGTGAGCAGTACTTC	CASMAASGEQYF
TRBV4-3	TRBD1	TRBJ1-2	-	TGCGCCAGCAGACCCTCACGAGCAGGGGGCATTGGCTACACCTTC	CASRPSRAGGIGYTF
TRBV7-7	-	TRBJ2-5	-	TGTGCTAGCGGTACCTCGGGGGTGGAGACCCAGTACTTC	CASGTSGVETQYF
TRBV10-3	-	TRBJ1-1	-	TGTGCCATTGGGGGGGGCAGGGTAGGTGAGAACACTGAAGCTTTCTTT	CAIGGGRVGENTEAFF
TRBV2	-	TRBJ2-6	-	TGTGCCGTTCAGCGGTTCTCTGGGGCCAACGTCCTGACTTTC	CAVQRFSGANVLTF
TRBV18	TRBD2	TRBJ2-1	-	TGTGCCAGCTCACCACTGGCTAGCGGGGGGCGCCCACCCTACAATGAGCAGTTCTTC	CASSPLASGGRPPYNEQFF
TRBV5-1	-	TRBJ1-5	-	TGCGCCAGCAGCTTGGGTACTGGGCTGAATCAGCCCCAGCATTTT	CASSLGTGLNQPQHF
TRBV27	TRBD2	TRBJ2-7	-	TGTGCCAGCAGTTCAGGACTAGCGGGAGATCACGAGCAGTACTTC	CASSSGLAGDHEQYF
TRBV5-1	-	TRBJ2-2	-	TGCGCCAGCAGCTTAGACAGACCCACCGGGGAGCTGTTTTTT	CASSLDRPTGELFF
TRBV6-1	-	TRBJ2-7	-	TGTGCCAGCAGTGAAGGCCTACAGGGTGACGAGCAGTACTTC	CASSEGLQGDEQYF
TRBV2	-	TRBJ1-6	few	TGTGCCAGCAGTGGGTCGGCAGGGGTAACCCTCCACTTT	CASSGSAGVTLHF
TRBV7-9	TRBD1	TRBJ2-7	-	TGTGCCAGCAGCCCCGAGACAGGGCGATGGGAGCAGTACTTC	CASSPETGRWEQYF
TRBV2	-	TRBJ2-1	-	TGTGCCAGCAGTGAAGGGGGGCGGTACAATGAGCAGTTCTTC	CASSEGGRYNEQFF
TRBV25-1	TRBD2	TRBJ2-1	-	TGTGCCAGCTCGCCGGGACTAGCGGGATCCGAGCAGTTCTTC	CASSPGLAGSEQFF
TRBV28	-	TRBJ1-1	-	TGTGCCAGCACACTCCTAGGGGGATACACTGAAGCTTTCTTT	CASTLLGGYTEAFF
TRBV7-2	-	TRBJ2-5	-	TGTGCCAGCAGCTTAGCGCGGGATCCAGGGGAGACCCAGTACTTC	CASSLARDPGETQYF
TRBV7-9	TRBD1	TRBJ1-1	-	TGTGCCAGCAGCTGGACAGGGGTTACTGAAGCTTTCTTT	CASSWTGVTEAFF
TRBV19	-	TRBJ1-2	-	TGTGCCAGTAGCCGGGACCCTAATCCGGTCTATGGCTACACCTTC	CASSRDPNPVYGYTF
TRBV6-5	-	TRBJ2-7	-	TGTGCCAGCAGTTACGGGCCATTGTCCTACGAGCAGTACTTC	CASSYGPLSYEQYF